These 32 T cell receptor beta chains originate from one sample sequenced in a study of cytomegalovirus exposure and HLA in healthy donors. The study ran its PCR with 60 Vbeta and 13 Jbeta primers. This table comes from immunoSEQ multiplex PCR, and its TCRdb copy is limited to in-frame clones, with some not included. Altogether around 40,000 clones are present, around 72% being singletons, with the ten largest covering 3.4%. The sample comprised PBMCs. The receptors derive from a woman aged 25-40 years in good health and CMV-seronegative.

The chain carries TRBV27 and TRBJ1-1, with D possibly TRBD1 on 5 matching bases. Trimming cost V 2 bases and J 1 base, with 5 bases left between them. The CDR3 extends over 13 amino acids. CDR1 is MNHEY, CDR2 SMNVEV, per germline (reference sequence). DNA of the CDR3: TGTGCCAGCAGTTTAACAGGGAACACTGAAGCTTTCTTT. Its translation is CASSLTGNTEAFF.

The V and J genes are TRBV5-6 and TRBJ1-6; D is ambiguous. CDR3 size: 14 residues. V was clipped by 3 bases and J by 10 bases, with 14 bases between them. Looked up from germline, CDR1 is SGHDT and CDR2 is YYEEEE. This CDR3 is CASSYEEGMSPLHF. CDR3 coding DNA: TGTGCCAGCAGCTACGAGGAGGGCATGTCACCCCTCCACTTT.

This sequence joins TRBV25-1 and TRBJ1-1, with D perhaps matching TRBD1 (5 bases). This CDR3 has 17 residues. Germline CDR1 is MGHDK and CDR2 is SYGVNS. Trimming took off 8 bases at V and 0 bases at J, with 22 bases between the two ends. CDR3 residues: CASSPSGQGLMNTEAFF. Written as DNA, the CDR3 is TGTGCCAGCTCCCCAAGCGGGCAGGGCCTAATGAACACTGAAGCTTTCTTT.

This clone was counted only a few times. The chain couples TRBV19 to TRBJ2-4; TRBD1 agrees at 7 bases. Per the germline V gene, CDR1 is LNHDA and CDR2 is SQIVND (reference sequence). The J segment lost 13 bases and the V segment lost 1 base, leaving 7 bases of the junction unmatched. This CDR3 is 13 amino acids long. CDR3 nucleotides: TGTGCCAGTAGTATAGGAAGGGACAGCAAACAGTACTTC. It yields the protein CASSIGRDSKQYF.

In its sample, this clone was seen once. The chain recombines TRBV7-8 with TRBJ2-5; D gene unclear. The length of the CDR3 is 16 residues. The V gene lost 5 bases and the J gene lost 5 bases, with 21 bases spanning the gap. From germline, CDR1 is SGHVS and CDR2 FQNEAQ. CDR3 DNA sequence: TGTGCCAGCAGCCCCGGTGTCGTGCTAGTTAGGGAGACCCAGTACTTC. This translates into CASSPGVVLVRETQYF. Variable domain in full (rest from reference TRBV7-8 and TRBJ2-5): GAGVSQSPRYKVAKRGQDVALRCDPISGHVSLFWYQQALGQGPEFLTYFQNEAQLDKSGLPSDRFFAERPEGSVSTLKIQRTQQEDSAVYLCASSPGVVLVRETQYFGPGTRLLVL.

The rearrangement links TRBV6-1 to TRBJ2-7; 7 nucleotides match TRBD1. Per the germline V gene, CDR1 is MNHNS and CDR2 is SASEGT. Trimming at V came to 3 bases and at J to 2 bases, leaving 7 bases not matched to a gene. This CDR3 has 15 residues. The CDR3 protein is CASSETGFTAYEQYF. The DNA for the CDR3 is TGTGCCAGCAGTGAGACAGGGTTCACAGCCTACGAGCAGTACTTC.

The chain combines TRBV7-2 with TRBJ2-5, with 7 bases that match TRBD1. The CDR3 contains 15 residues. Germline loops: CDR1 SGHTA, CDR2 FQGNSA. V was clipped by 4 bases and J by 1 base; unmatched bases: 6. DNA of the CDR3: TGTGCCAGCAGCTCGGCGTGGGACAGCCAAGAGACCCAGTACTTC. It yields the protein CASSSAWDSQETQYF. The full variable domain, with the rest looked up from reference TRBV7-2 and TRBJ2-5, is GAGVSQSPSNKVTEKGKDVELRCDPISGHTALYWYRQSLGQGLEFLIYFQGNSAPDKSGLPSDRFSAERTGGSVSTLTIQRTQQEDSAVYLCASSSAWDSQETQYFGPGTRLLVL.

In nucleotides, the CDR3 is TGTGCCAGCAGCTATCTGGGCAGCAATGAGCAGTTCTTC. This gives the protein CASSYLGSNEQFF. The chain joins TRBV6-5 to TRBJ2-1; D is unclear. Trimming stripped 6 bases from V and 6 bases from J, with 12 bases between. The germline gives CDR1 MNHEY, CDR2 SVGAGI. The CDR3 totals 13 residues.

The CDR3 region has the DNA TGTGCCAGCAGCTTCTCTGTAGGGGGCAATGAGCAGTTCTTC. Translating gives CASSFSVGGNEQFF. This rearrangement joins TRBV5-6 to TRBJ2-1; TRBD1 is a possible D gene (6 bases). Looked up from germline, CDR1 is SGHDT and CDR2 is YYEEEE. This CDR3 spans 14 amino acids. The V end was cut by 2 bases, the J end by 6 bases, with 12 bases between.

The rearrangement uses TRBV25-1 and TRBJ2-2; 9 nucleotides align to TRBD1. V lost 7 bases and J lost 3; bases outside the gene matches: 3. The CDR3 extends over 14 amino acids. Germline V lookup: CDR1 MGHDK, CDR2 SYGVNS. The CDR3 DNA follows: TGTGCCAGCAACCGACAGGGGGACACCGGGGAGCTGTTTTTT. Amino acid sequence: CASNRQGDTGELFF.

The genes are TRBV13 and TRBJ2-7; unclear D gene. Germline V gene lookup returns CDR1 PRHDT and CDR2 FYEKMQ (reference sequence). Trimming cost V 5 bases and J 3 bases, with 5 bases left between them. The CDR3 is 11 residues long. The CDR3 sequence is CASSELYEQYF. In DNA, the CDR3 is TGTGCCAGCAGCGAACTCTACGAGCAGTACTTC.

This clone came up a few times. This chain joins TRBV6-6 and TRBJ2-1; no definite D call. V shed 2 bases and J shed 8 bases, with 16 bases lying between them. This CDR3 has 15 amino acids. Germline V gene lookup returns CDR1 MNHNY and CDR2 SVGAGI (reference sequence). The CDR3 is CASSYVFVSVDEQFF. The CDR3 nucleotides read TGTGCCAGCAGTTACGTGTTTGTCAGCGTCGATGAGCAGTTCTTC.

This rearrangement joins TRBV6-1 to TRBJ2-1; TRBD1 might be the D (5 bases). Germline CDR1 and CDR2: MNHNS and SASEGT. The CDR3 totals 14 residues. The V gene lost 5 bases and the J gene lost 10 bases, with 18 bases spanning the gap. The CDR3 sequence is CASSLDPTWGEQFF. The CDR3 nucleotides read TGTGCCAGCAGTTTGGACCCCACTTGGGGCGAGCAGTTCTTC.

V usage is TRBV2 and J usage is TRBJ2-7; perhaps TRBD2 as D (6 bases). Trimming removed 7 bases at V and 0 bases at J, with 13 bases between. The CDR3 extends over 14 amino acids. The V gene's germline CDR1 is SNHLY and CDR2 FYNNEI. The CDR3 DNA reads TGTGCCAGCAAGTTTTACGGGAGCTCCTACGAGCAGTACTTC. Its translation: CASKFYGSSYEQYF. The whole variable domain, filled in from reference TRBV2 and TRBJ2-7, reads EPEVTQTPSHQVTQMGQEVILRCVPISNHLYFYWYRQILGQKVEFLVSFYNNEISEKSEIFDDQFSVERPDGSNFTLKIRSTKLEDSAMYFCASKFYGSSYEQYFGPGTRLTVT.

This clone appeared a few times. The chain uses TRBV7-9 and TRBJ2-1; 10 bases are a match to TRBD2. The CDR3 totals 14 residues. Germline values: CDR1 SEHNR, CDR2 FQNEAQ (reference sequence). V trimming: 4 bases; J trimming: 8 bases; junction bases outside the gene matches: 5. CDR3 loop: CASSSFGTSDEQFF. The DNA of the CDR3 is TGTGCCAGCAGCTCTTTCGGGACTAGCGATGAGCAGTTCTTC.

This clone has just one count. This rearrangement joins TRBV6-5 to TRBJ1-1, with TRBD1 matching over 8 bases. The germline CDR1 and CDR2 sequences are MNHEY and SVGAGI. There are 14 residues in the CDR3. Trimming at V came to 2 bases and at J to 1 base, leaving 0 bases not matched to a gene. The CDR3 is CASSYGTGNTEAFF. CDR3 DNA sequence: TGTGCCAGCAGTTACGGGACAGGGAACACTGAAGCTTTCTTT.

The chain is built from TRBV5-6 and TRBJ1-2; possibly TRBD1 for D (5 bases). This CDR3 is 13 amino acids long. Germline V CDR1 and CDR2: SGHDT, YYEEEE. Trimming shortened V by 7 bases and J by 5 bases, and 15 bases separated the two germline ends. CDR3 residues: CASDSGRSYGYTF. Written as DNA, the CDR3 is TGTGCCAGCGACAGCGGGAGAAGTTATGGCTACACCTTC.

The chain links TRBV6-5 to TRBJ1-5, with D uncertain. Germline CDR1 and CDR2: MNHEY and SVGAGI. CDR3 length: 15 residues. The V end was cut by 2 bases, the J end by 5 bases, with 13 bases between. The DNA of the CDR3 is TGTGCCAGCAGTTACAATCTGGGCGTTGATCAGCCCCAGCATTTT. Translating gives CASSYNLGVDQPQHF.

The chain carries TRBV6-6 and TRBJ1-1; the match to TRBD1 covers 9 bases. The CDR3 loop spans 15 amino acids. J lost 5 bases, V lost 2 bases, and 6 bases had no gene match. Germline V gene data show CDR1 as MNHNY and CDR2 as SVGAGI (reference sequence). DNA for the CDR3: TGTGCCAGCAGTTACCCGGACAGGGGTAATACTGAAGCTTTCTTT. Encoded protein: CASSYPDRGNTEAFF.

V usage is TRBV5-6 and J usage is TRBJ2-5; D gene ambiguous. CDR3 length: 13 residues. Trimming removed 5 bases at V and 2 bases at J, with 10 bases between. Germline lookup yields CDR1 SGHDT and CDR2 YYEEEE. CDR3 bases: TGTGCCAGCAGTTTCGCCGCGCAAGAGACCCAGTACTTC. The encoded protein is CASSFAAQETQYF.

The J gene is TRBJ2-5, the V gene TRBV7-9; 7 bases are shared with TRBD2. After removal of 5 bases from V and 4 bases from J, the junction contained 10 bases not matched to a gene. Germline CDR1 and CDR2: SEHNR and FQNEAQ (reference sequence). This CDR3 spans 15 amino acids. The CDR3 DNA is TGTGCCAGCAGCCCTGGGGGGGGGATCCCAGAGACCCAGTACTTC. It codes for CASSPGGGIPETQYF.

V usage is TRBV19 and J usage is TRBJ1-4; D gene uncertain. V was clipped by 5 bases and J by 8 bases, with 15 bases between them. Germline CDR1 is LNHDA and CDR2 is SQIVND (reference sequence). The CDR3 is made up of 14 amino acids. CDR3 coding DNA: TGTGCCAGTAGTCCCTCCGGGGTTGGGGAAAAACTGTTTTTT. Its protein is CASSPSGVGEKLFF.

The gene calls are TRBV5-1 and TRBJ2-5; TRBD1 might be the D (6 bases). Trimming pared 0 bases from V and 2 bases from J, leaving 14 bases between. The CDR3 covers 16 residues. Germline values: CDR1 SGHRS, CDR2 YFSETQ. CDR3 in amino acids: CASSLEPAGDQETQYF. In nucleotides, the CDR3 is TGCGCCAGCAGCTTGGAACCCGCAGGGGATCAAGAGACCCAGTACTTC. Complete variable domain (other parts from reference TRBV5-1 and TRBJ2-5): KAGVTQTPRYLIKTRGQQVTLSCSPISGHRSVSWYQQTPGQGLQFLFEYFSETQRNKGNFPGRFSGRQFSNSRSEMNVSTLELGDSALYLCASSLEPAGDQETQYFGPGTRLLVL.

The chain is built from TRBV28 and TRBJ1-2; 8 positions match TRBD1. The CDR3 has 14 residues. Per germline, CDR1 MDHEN and CDR2 SYDVKM. The V gene end was trimmed by 5 bases and the J gene end by 8 bases; junction bases not matched to a gene: 10. This chain's CDR3 is CASSPTDRVQGYTF. In nucleotides, the CDR3 is TGTGCCAGCAGTCCAACGGACAGGGTGCAGGGCTACACCTTC.

The chain has TRBV4-1 and TRBJ2-6, with unresolved D. The CDR3 consists of 16 residues. The V end was cut by 4 bases, the J end by 0 bases, with 10 bases between. The germline V gene has CDR1 MGHRA and CDR2 YSYEKL. The CDR3 DNA sequence: TGCGCCAGCAGCCCTGCGGTGAACTCTGGGGCCAACGTCCTGACTTTC. Translating it yields CASSPAVNSGANVLTF.

This chain links TRBV5-1 with TRBJ2-1; 8 bases are a match to TRBD2. V lost 3 bases to trimming and J lost 0 bases; unmatched junction nucleotides: 8. Per the germline V gene, CDR1 is SGHRS and CDR2 is YFSETQ. The CDR3 totals 17 residues. The CDR3 region has the DNA TGCGCCAGCAGCTGGCGGGGGGCGGGCAGCTCCTACAATGAGCAGTTCTTC. It yields the protein CASSWRGAGSSYNEQFF.

This clone appeared a few times. V usage is TRBV7-2 and J usage is TRBJ2-2; D possibly corresponds to TRBD1 (5 bases). This CDR3 has 15 amino acids. Trimming took 1 base from V and 6 from J, leaving 12 bases between them. Germline CDR1 and CDR2: SGHTA and FQGNSA. The CDR3 nucleotides read TGTGCCAGCAGCTTAGGGGGCCCACCCCCCGGGGAGCTGTTTTTT. This gives the protein CASSLGGPPPGELFF.

The V and J genes are TRBV6-4 and TRBJ1-1; D possibly corresponds to TRBD1 (5 bases). Germline values: CDR1 MRHNA, CDR2 SNTAGT. The CDR3 is 15 residues long. CDR3 sequence (DNA): TGTGCTCAGGATCCGGGCGACAGATTGAACACTGAAGCTTTCTTT. Its protein is CAQDPGDRLNTEAFF.

The chain uses TRBV19 and TRBJ2-7, with 8 bases that match TRBD1. Looked up from germline, CDR1 is LNHDA and CDR2 is SQIVND (reference sequence). V lost 5 bases, J lost 1 base, and 4 bases stayed unmatched. The CDR3 length is 14 residues. The CDR3 spells CASSAYRGSYEQYF. CDR3 DNA sequence: TGTGCCAGTAGTGCTTACAGGGGGTCCTACGAGCAGTACTTC.

In DNA, the CDR3 is TGTGCCAGCAGTTCCGGGACAGGGCAAGGTGGCTACACCTTC. Translating it yields CASSSGTGQGGYTF. The chain combines TRBV6-5 with TRBJ1-2; TRBD1 matches at 9 bases. Germline lookup yields CDR1 MNHEY and CDR2 SVGAGI. This CDR3 contains 14 residues. V was pared by 4 bases and J by 7 bases, with 7 bases of the junction left unmatched.

This clone was seen more than once but under ten times. The chain is built from TRBV7-9 and TRBJ1-1, with D uncertain. The CDR3 runs to 14 residues. V gave up 1 base and J gave up 6 bases, with 12 bases separating them. The germline gives CDR1 SEHNR, CDR2 FQNEAQ (reference sequence). CDR3: CASSLGRVGAEAFF. The CDR3, as DNA: TGTGCCAGCAGCTTAGGGAGGGTTGGCGCTGAAGCTTTCTTT. The full variable domain, rest sourced from reference TRBV7-9 and TRBJ1-1, is DTGVSQNPRHKITKRGQNVTFRCDPISEHNRLYWYRQTLGQGPEFLTYFQNEAQLEKSRLLSDRFSAERPKGSFSTLEIQRTEQGDSAMYLCASSLGRVGAEAFFGQGTRLTVV.

V and J are TRBV7-6 and TRBJ1-1; D may be TRBD1 (5 bases). Germline lookup yields CDR1 SGHVS and CDR2 FNYEAQ. There are 16 residues in the CDR3. Trimming shortened V by 1 base and J by 1 base, and 13 bases separated the two germline ends. The CDR3 region is CASSLGAGPPNTEAFF. For the CDR3, the DNA is TGTGCCAGCAGCTTAGGTGCAGGGCCCCCGAACACTGAAGCTTTCTTT. Looking up the rest from reference TRBV7-6 and TRBJ1-1 gives the full variable domain: GAGVSQSPRYKVTKRGQDVALRCDPISGHVSLYWYRQALGQGPEFLTYFNYEAQQDKSGLPNDRFSAERPEGSISTLTIQRTEQRDSAMYRCASSLGAGPPNTEAFFGQGTRLTVV.